Sequencing of this TCR beta chain was carried out in a study of T cell responses to AZD1222 COVID-19 vaccine. The assay was immunoSEQ multiplex PCR, and TCRdb's table has in-frame clones only and misses some. The table lists some 150,000 clones, approximately 90% of them singletons. The germline gives CDR1 SGHVS, CDR2 FNYEAQ. This CDR3 region has 17 residues. V was cut by 3 bases and J by 0 bases, with 18 bases left in between. Points from the study as a whole: The sample set comprised mostly white British donors with more females, and clonal diversity was possibly underestimated.

This clone has just one count. No antigen is known for it. The input for sequencing was peripheral blood, taken on day 0 of AZD1222 vaccination. The rearrangement uses TRBV7-6 and TRBJ2-7; maybe TRBD1 (5 bases). This sequence was found in an adult in good health. CDR3 DNA sequence: TGTGCCAGCAGCTTGAGGATCCGACAGTCTCTCTCCTACGAGCAGTACTTC. Amino acid sequence: CASSLRIRQSLSYEQYF.